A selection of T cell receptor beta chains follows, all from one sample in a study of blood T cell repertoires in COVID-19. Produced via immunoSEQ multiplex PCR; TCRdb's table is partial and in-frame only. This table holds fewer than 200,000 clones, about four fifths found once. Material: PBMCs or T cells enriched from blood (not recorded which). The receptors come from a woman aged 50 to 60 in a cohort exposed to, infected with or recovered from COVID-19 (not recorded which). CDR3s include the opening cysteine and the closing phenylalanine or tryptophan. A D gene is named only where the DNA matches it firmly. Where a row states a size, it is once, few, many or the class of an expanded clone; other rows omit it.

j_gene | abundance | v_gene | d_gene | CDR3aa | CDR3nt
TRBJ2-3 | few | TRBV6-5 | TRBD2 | CASSYLAGGADTQYF | TGTGCCAGCAGTTACCTAGCGGGGGGAGCAGATACGCAGTATTTT
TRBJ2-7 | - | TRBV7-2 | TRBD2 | CASSVSSGGSYEQYF | TGTGCCAGCAGCGTATCTAGCGGGGGGTCCTACGAGCAGTACTTC
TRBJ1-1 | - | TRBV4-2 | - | CASSQDMAGLLDTEAFF | TGTGCCAGCAGCCAAGATATGGCGGGGTTGCTGGACACTGAAGCTTTCTTT
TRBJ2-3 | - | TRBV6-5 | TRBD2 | CASSYGAGGGADTQYF | TGTGCCAGCAGTTACGGGGCGGGAGGTGGCGCAGATACGCAGTATTTT
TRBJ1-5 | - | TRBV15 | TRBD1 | CATSKGQGRDGQPQHF | TGTGCCACCAGCAAAGGACAGGGGAGGGACGGCCAGCCCCAGCATTTT
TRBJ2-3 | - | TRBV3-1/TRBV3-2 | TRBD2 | CASSQDLAGGLGDTQYF | TGTGCCAGCAGCCAAGATTTGGCGGGAGGTTTAGGAGATACGCAGTATTTT
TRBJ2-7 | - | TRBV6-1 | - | CASSEGVSRVLHEQYF | TGTGCCAGCAGTGAAGGGGTATCCAGGGTGCTCCACGAGCAGTACTTC
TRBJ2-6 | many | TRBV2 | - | CASSSGTSSGANVLTF | TGTGCCAGCAGTAGCGGCACAAGCTCTGGGGCCAACGTCCTGACTTTC
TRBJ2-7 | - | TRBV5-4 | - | CASSLFGSGQYF | TGTGCCAGCAGCTTGTTCGGGTCGGGGCAGTACTTC
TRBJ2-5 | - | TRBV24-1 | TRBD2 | CATSHSGGAETQYF | TGTGCCACCAGCCATAGCGGGGGAGCAGAGACCCAGTACTTC
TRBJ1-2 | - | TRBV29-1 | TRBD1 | CSAAQGARGYTF | TGCAGCGCCGCCCAGGGGGCGCGTGGCTACACCTTC
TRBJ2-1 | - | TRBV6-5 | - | CASSYNPQAIGEQFF | TGTGCCAGCAGTTACAACCCCCAAGCCATTGGTGAGCAGTTCTTC
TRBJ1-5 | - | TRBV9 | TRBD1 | CASSVEGGAFDQPQHF | TGTGCCAGCAGCGTAGAAGGGGGCGCATTTGATCAGCCCCAGCATTTT
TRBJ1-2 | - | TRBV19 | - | CASSPSSGQLYGYTF | TGTGCCAGTAGTCCCTCCTCCGGACAGCTCTATGGCTACACCTTC
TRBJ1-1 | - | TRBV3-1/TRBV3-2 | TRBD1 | CASGPGQGATEAFF | TGTGCCAGCGGACCAGGGCAGGGGGCCACTGAAGCTTTCTTT
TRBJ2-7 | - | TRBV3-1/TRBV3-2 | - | CASSHTALGLRYEQYF | TGTGCCAGCAGCCATACGGCGTTGGGCCTAAGGTACGAGCAGTACTTC
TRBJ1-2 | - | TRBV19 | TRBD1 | CASSGLLQGSSNGYTF | TGTGCCAGTAGCGGACTTTTACAGGGGAGCTCGAATGGCTACACCTTC